These T cell receptor beta chains were read from a single sample in a study of cytomegalovirus exposure and HLA in healthy donors. Data came from immunoSEQ multiplex PCR; TCRdb stores just in-frame clones and leaves some out. The data show 150,000 to 200,000 clones, approximately 72% seen once. Sequenced: PBMCs. Receptors originate from a female donor in good health and CMV-seronegative. The CDR3 runs from the conserved cysteine through the conserved F or W. The order of the fields is clone size, J gene, V gene, D gene, CDR3 protein. The D gene is left open where the match is weak. A row's size may be missing; if present it is once, few, many or a size class.

abundance: once; j_gene: TRBJ2-2; v_gene: TRBV9; d_gene: .; CDR3aa: CASSVAGGPNTGELFF
abundance: .; j_gene: TRBJ2-3; v_gene: TRBV9; d_gene: .; CDR3aa: CASKDLAADTQYF
abundance: .; j_gene: TRBJ2-5; v_gene: TRBV18; d_gene: .; CDR3aa: CASSPMIQGSGETQYF
abundance: .; j_gene: TRBJ1-4; v_gene: TRBV11-2; d_gene: .; CDR3aa: CASSEQGGEKLFF
abundance: once; j_gene: TRBJ1-3; v_gene: TRBV6-5; d_gene: .; CDR3aa: CASSYEGFWGNTIYF
abundance: .; j_gene: TRBJ2-2; v_gene: TRBV5-1; d_gene: .; CDR3aa: CASSLGGNTGELFF
abundance: .; j_gene: TRBJ2-7; v_gene: TRBV2; d_gene: .; CDR3aa: CASNRDSGSYEQYF
abundance: .; j_gene: TRBJ2-7; v_gene: TRBV9; d_gene: TRBD2; CDR3aa: CASSGISGSLGEQYF
abundance: .; j_gene: TRBJ2-7; v_gene: TRBV6-6; d_gene: TRBD1; CDR3aa: CASSYTDRGYEQYF
abundance: .; j_gene: TRBJ1-1; v_gene: TRBV5-1; d_gene: .; CDR3aa: CASSSTRQNTEAFF
abundance: .; j_gene: TRBJ1-1; v_gene: TRBV5-3; d_gene: TRBD1; CDR3aa: CARSRPRQGAYTEAFF
abundance: .; j_gene: TRBJ2-7; v_gene: TRBV2; d_gene: TRBD1; CDR3aa: CASNRGLGDYEQYF
abundance: once; j_gene: TRBJ2-7; v_gene: TRBV2; d_gene: TRBD1; CDR3aa: CASLGLARDSAYEQYF
abundance: .; j_gene: TRBJ1-1; v_gene: TRBV5-4; d_gene: .; CDR3aa: CASKHSRTINTEAFF
abundance: .; j_gene: TRBJ2-5; v_gene: TRBV7-9; d_gene: TRBD2; CDR3aa: CASSLVRLAGEGETQYF
abundance: .; j_gene: TRBJ1-2; v_gene: TRBV6-1; d_gene: TRBD1; CDR3aa: CASSPGQDRSYGYTF
abundance: once; j_gene: TRBJ2-3; v_gene: TRBV27; d_gene: TRBD2; CDR3aa: CASSLGQREIF
abundance: .; j_gene: TRBJ2-7; v_gene: TRBV4-1; d_gene: TRBD2; CDR3aa: CASSPFPREGRGEQYF
abundance: .; j_gene: TRBJ2-2; v_gene: TRBV6-5; d_gene: .; CDR3aa: CASKLLYAGELFF
abundance: .; j_gene: TRBJ1-2; v_gene: TRBV10-3; d_gene: .; CDR3aa: CAISESSDYGYTF
abundance: .; j_gene: TRBJ1-4; v_gene: TRBV5-4; d_gene: TRBD1; CDR3aa: CASSLGQGPNEKLFF
abundance: .; j_gene: TRBJ1-6; v_gene: TRBV9; d_gene: .; CDR3aa: CASSVASSYNSPLHF
abundance: .; j_gene: TRBJ2-2; v_gene: TRBV4-2; d_gene: TRBD1; CDR3aa: CASSPPGTEGPGELFF
abundance: .; j_gene: TRBJ1-6; v_gene: TRBV5-1; d_gene: TRBD1; CDR3aa: CASSSHGQAGDSPLHF
abundance: .; j_gene: TRBJ1-1; v_gene: TRBV28; d_gene: .; CDR3aa: CASSLPPQNTEAFF